The 7 T cell receptor beta chains presented below share a single source sample, sequenced in a study of blood T cell repertoires in COVID-19. TCRdb's copy holds only in-frame clones and misses some; the assay was immunoSEQ multiplex PCR. The sample yields fewer than 90,000 clones, over 70% seen once. Sequences were obtained from peripheral blood. These receptors were taken from a man between 45 and 60 years old with acute or convalescent COVID-19.

V usage is TRBV7-2 and J usage is TRBJ2-5, with D unclear. Trimming took off 5 bases at V and 7 bases at J, with 14 bases between the two ends. This CDR3 comprises 13 residues. Looked up from germline, CDR1 is SGHTA and CDR2 is FQGNSA. DNA of the CDR3: TGTGCCAGCAGCCAAGATCCATCGGGGACCCAGTACTTC. Residues: CASSQDPSGTQYF.

This clone was seen a handful of times. V is TRBV2 and J is TRBJ2-2; 7 bases are a match to TRBD2. The CDR3 is 15 residues long. The germline V gene has CDR1 SNHLY and CDR2 FYNNEI. The V gene end was trimmed by 2 bases and the J gene end by 6 bases; junction bases not matched to a gene: 6. CDR3 coding DNA: TGTGCCAGCAGTGAAACCCTAGCGGACGCCGGGGAGCTGTTTTTT. Translation: CASSETLADAGELFF. Variable domain in full (rest from reference TRBV2 and TRBJ2-2): EPEVTQTPSHQVTQMGQEVILRCVPISNHLYFYWYRQILGQKVEFLVSFYNNEISEKSEIFDDQFSVERPDGSNFTLKIRSTKLEDSAMYFCASSETLADAGELFFGEGSRLTVL.

The genes are TRBV12-3 or TRBV12-4 and TRBJ2-7; D possibly corresponds to TRBD1 (6 bases). The CDR3 runs 13 residues. V shed 2 bases and J shed 3 bases, with 8 bases lying between them. The CDR3 reads CASSLQGIYEQYF. The DNA for the CDR3 is TGTGCCAGCAGTTTACAGGGGATCTACGAGCAGTACTTC.

The chain recombines TRBV2 with TRBJ1-5; D possibly corresponds to TRBD1 (6 bases). The V gene's germline CDR1 is SNHLY and CDR2 FYNNEI. The CDR3 loop spans 15 amino acids. V shed 6 bases and J shed 3 bases, with 15 bases lying between them. The CDR3 DNA follows: TGTGCCAGCAGGAAGACAGGCGTAATCAATCAGCCCCAGCATTTT. Translated: CASRKTGVINQPQHF.

The chain uses TRBV6-2 or TRBV6-3 and TRBJ2-7; D possibly corresponds to TRBD2 (6 bases). CDR1 MNHEY and CDR2 SVGEGT come from the germline V gene. V was clipped by 5 bases and J by 2 bases, with 13 bases between them. The CDR3 is made up of 14 amino acids. The CDR3 nucleotides read TGTGCCAGCAGTGACCGGGACTCCGCCTACGAGCAGTACTTC. Translated, it gives CASSDRDSAYEQYF.

The chain links TRBV28 to TRBJ1-1; tentative D call: TRBD1 (6 bases). CDR3 size: 13 residues. V was cut by 10 bases and J by 0 bases, with 12 bases left in between. CDR1 MDHEN and CDR2 SYDVKM come from the germline V gene. The CDR3 region is CATWGRMNTEAFF. CDR3 DNA: TGTGCCACCTGGGGGCGCATGAACACTGAAGCTTTCTTT.

The sample holds a few counts of this clone. The chain recombines TRBV7-2 with TRBJ1-6; maybe TRBD1 (6 bases). V gave up 6 bases and J gave up 6 bases, with 15 bases separating them. The CDR3 has 15 amino acids. CDR1 and CDR2 from the germline V gene are SGHTA and FQGNSA. This chain's CDR3 is CASRSDSLGNSPLHF. CDR3 DNA sequence: TGTGCCAGCAGATCGGACAGTCTCGGTAATTCACCCCTCCACTTT.